Listed here is a single T cell receptor beta chain. What it recognizes is unknown. PCR was performed using 60 Vbeta and 13 Jbeta primers. The table came from immunoSEQ multiplex PCR; TCRdb's copy has only in-frame clones and leaves some out. The table lists around 280,000 clones, roughly 90% of them singletons. This specimen belongs to a study of cytomegalovirus exposure and HLA in healthy donors. Study findings and constraints: Accurate predictions that matched the HLA-A and HLA-B alleles of most subjects were reportedly made from TCR beta sequences. Presence/absence analyses assumed roughly uniform sequencing depth across donors. Relative to the approximately 700-donor mean, N-insertions were reportedly fewer in an Asian-associated ancestry cluster in a later analysis.

CDR3 length: 14 amino acids. The germline CDR1 and CDR2 sequences are MRHNA and SNTAGT. The ends were cut back, 6 bases at V and 5 bases at J, with 13 bases in the middle. V and J are TRBV6-4 and TRBJ2-2; maybe TRBD1 (6 bases). The clonotype comes from a woman younger than 30 in good health and CMV-seronegative. Sequencing input: PBMCs. CDR3: CASRTGFETGELFF. The DNA of the CDR3 is TGTGCCAGCAGAACAGGGTTTGAGACCGGGGAGCTGTTTTTT.